The present TCR beta chain was sequenced within a study of T cell responses to AZD1222 COVID-19 vaccine. Study observations and caveats: Regions 160-218 and 743-854 dominated among vaccine-associated CD4 TCRs spanning spike. Repertoire sampling occurred only after the peak T cell response. Donor demographics were predominantly white British with a female majority; clonal diversity may be underestimated. Baseline antibody screening turned up just a handful of seropositive AZD1222 recipients.

Germline lookup yields CDR1 LGHNA and CDR2 YNFKEQ. V lost 0 bases and J lost 2, with 11 bases in between. This CDR3 comprises 16 residues. About this clone itself: What it recognizes is unknown.

Sequencing was performed with immunoSEQ multiplex PCR; in TCRdb, only in-frame clones are kept and a portion is missing. Found here are about 100,000 clones, 70% to 90% of them singletons; the top ten hold roughly 17%. The specimen was peripheral blood, collected on day 0 of AZD1222 vaccination. V and J are TRBV4-2 and TRBJ1-5; D perhaps matches TRBD1 (6 bases). The sequence was collected from an adult in good health. The DNA of the CDR3 is TGTGCCAGCAGCCAAGAGGTGGGGGCGGGCAATCAGCCCCAGCATTTT. This codes for CASSQEVGAGNQPQHF.